This TCR beta chain came from a study of response to subunit inactivated influenza vaccine. Study-level points and caveats: A suggestion made by the authors is that each seasonal influenza vaccination recruits few new T cells.

Remarks on this clonotype: Its cognate antigen is unknown.

V was clipped by 0 bases and J by 1 base, with 14 bases between them. The CDR3 is 16 amino acids. Germline loops: CDR1 DFQATT, CDR2 SNEGSKA (reference sequence). TCRdb redid the calling of the RT-PCR reads with MiXCR, one entry per CDR3 protein. The repertoire holds roughly 780,000 distinct CDR3 sequences, with 15% to 20% as singletons. The chain couples TRBV20-1 to TRBJ2-3; D is unresolved. This receptor was taken from a man aged 50 to 60 who received an inactivated influenza vaccine. Sample: PBMCs from blood, taken more than 4 days after vaccination. The chain's CDR3 is CSARDSSPERTDTQYF. In DNA form, the CDR3 reads TGCAGTGCTAGAGACTCGAGCCCGGAACGCACAGATACGCAGTATTTT.